Shown below are 17 T cell receptor beta chains from a single sample sequenced in a study of blood T cell repertoires in COVID-19. Sequenced by immunoSEQ multiplex PCR; TCRdb stores in-frame clones only, minus some. The sample contains about 140,000 clones, roughly 84% of which appear only once. The sequencing sample was made of peripheral blood. Receptor source: a woman between 55 and 75 years old with acute or convalescent COVID-19.

This clone has more than one count but fewer than ten. The genes are TRBV28 and TRBJ2-3; D may be TRBD2 (5 bases). CDR1 and CDR2 (germline): MDHEN, SYDVKM. V lost 6 bases and J 6 bases, leaving 7 bases between the germline ends. This CDR3 is 11 amino acids long. The CDR3 loop is CASRLADTQYF. Written as DNA, the CDR3 is TGTGCCAGCAGGTTAGCGGATACGCAGTATTTT.

The rearrangement joins TRBV14 to TRBJ1-4; D gene uncertain. From germline, CDR1 is SGHDN and CDR2 FVKESK. The CDR3 spans 13 residues. Trimming cost V 4 bases and J 7 bases, with 10 bases left between them. The CDR3 protein is CASSRGGSEKLFF. In DNA, the CDR3 is TGTGCCAGCAGCCGGGGAGGTAGTGAAAAACTGTTTTTT.

The chain carries TRBV7-6 and TRBJ2-1; 9 nucleotides agree with TRBD1. The CDR3 consists of 16 residues. Trimming cost V 5 bases and J 6 bases; bases outside gene matches: 11. In germline, CDR1 is SGHVS, CDR2 FNYEAQ. In DNA form, the CDR3 reads TGTGCCAGCAGCGACCCGACAGGGGGGAGGTCCAATGAGCAGTTCTTC. This codes for CASSDPTGGRSNEQFF.

The rearrangement links TRBV7-9 to TRBJ1-1, with 7 bases fitting TRBD1. CDR3 length: 13 residues. V lost 10 bases and J lost 4; bases outside the gene matches: 9. Germline V gene sequence: CDR1 SEHNR, CDR2 FQNEAQ (reference sequence). DNA for the CDR3: TGTGCCACCTCCTCCTCAGGGGGCACTGAAGCTTTCTTT. This translates into CATSSSGGTEAFF.

The rearrangement uses TRBV27 and TRBJ2-5, with TRBD1 as a possible D gene (6 bases). Per the germline V gene, CDR1 is MNHEY and CDR2 is SMNVEV (reference sequence). Trimming shortened V by 3 bases and J by 3 bases, and 11 bases separated the two germline ends. The CDR3 sequence is 14 residues long. CDR3 nucleotides: TGTGCCAGCAGTTTGAGGGACACGAAAGAGACCCAGTACTTC. Translating gives CASSLRDTKETQYF.

V and J are TRBV21-1 and TRBJ1-5; the DNA was not used to check the table's D call, TRBD1. TRBV21-1 is listed as a pseudogene. The CDR3 covers 16 residues. The CDR3 DNA sequence: TGTGCCAGCAGCGGACGAAGAGAGAGGACAGGTCAGCCCCAGCATTTT. Its protein is CASSGRRERTGQPQHF.

The chain combines TRBV12-3 or TRBV12-4 with TRBJ1-4; no definite D call. V gave up 3 bases and J gave up 7 bases, with 6 bases separating them. This CDR3 has 12 residues. In DNA form, the CDR3 reads TGTGCCAGCAGTTTCTACGGTGAAAAACTGTTTTTT. Amino acid sequence: CASSFYGEKLFF.

As concerns this clone: Other DNA sequences in this sample translate to the same CDR3. The chain has TRBV10-3 and TRBJ2-2, with 9 bases aligning to TRBD1. After removal of 6 bases from V and 1 base from J, the junction contained 0 bases not matched to a gene. CDR3 length: 14 residues. Germline-derived CDR1 and CDR2 are ENHRY and SYGVKD. The CDR3 bases are TGTGCCATCAGGGACAGGGGGAACACCGGGGAGCTGTTTTTT. This translates into CAIRDRGNTGELFF.

In DNA, the CDR3 is TGTGCCAGCAGCCGACAGGGTAGGGAGCAGTACTTC. Translation gives CASSRQGREQYF. This chain joins TRBV12-3 or TRBV12-4 and TRBJ2-7, with 7 positions matching TRBD1. V lost 6 bases to trimming and J lost 7 bases; unmatched junction nucleotides: 6. CDR3 length: 12 residues.

This chain links TRBV27 with TRBJ1-4; possible D gene TRBD1, 6 bases. This CDR3 has 14 residues. V lost 6 bases and J lost 6, with 14 bases in between. Germline loops: CDR1 MNHEY, CDR2 SMNVEV (reference sequence). This CDR3 reads CASRGRGAYEKLFF. The CDR3 DNA is TGTGCCAGCAGAGGGCGGGGGGCCTATGAAAAACTGTTTTTT. Looking up the rest from reference TRBV27 and TRBJ1-4 gives the full variable domain: EAQVTQNPRYLITVTGKKLTVTCSQNMNHEYMSWYRQDPGLGLRQIYYSMNVEVTDKGDVPEGYKVSRKEKRNFPLILESPSPNQTSLYFCASRGRGAYEKLFFGSGTQLSVL.

This clone came up once. CDR3 DNA sequence: TGTGCCAGCAGACGTACTAGCGGGAGTAACAATGAGCAGTTCTTC. Amino acid sequence: CASRRTSGSNNEQFF. This sequence joins TRBV7-9 and TRBJ2-1; 11 nucleotides agree with TRBD2. This CDR3 comprises 15 residues. The V segment lost 6 bases and the J segment 5 bases; nucleotides outside the gene matches: 6. Germline-derived CDR1 and CDR2 are SEHNR and FQNEAQ (reference sequence).

The V gene is TRBV7-8, the J gene TRBJ1-5; D is perhaps TRBD1 (6 bases). The CDR3 has 14 amino acids. CDR1 is SGHVS and CDR2 is FQNEAQ in the germline V gene. V gave up 5 bases and J gave up 6 bases, with 14 bases separating them. DNA of the CDR3: TGTGCCAGCAGCCCACGTAGGGGGACTCAGCCCCAGCATTTT. Translation gives CASSPRRGTQPQHF. The whole variable domain, remainder taken from reference TRBV7-8 and TRBJ1-5, is GAGVSQSPRYKVAKRGQDVALRCDPISGHVSLFWYQQALGQGPEFLTYFQNEAQLDKSGLPSDRFFAERPEGSVSTLKIQRTQQEDSAVYLCASSPRRGTQPQHFGDGTRLSIL.

J is TRBJ1-2 and V is TRBV10-3; D is uncertain. The V end lost 5 bases, the J end lost 8 bases, and 12 bases lay between the germline ends. The germline CDR1 and CDR2 sequences are ENHRY and SYGVKD. There are 12 residues in the CDR3. The CDR3 region is CAISPGLGGYTF. The CDR3 DNA follows: TGTGCCATCAGTCCAGGTCTCGGCGGCTACACCTTC.

This clone has only one observation. DNA for the CDR3: TGTGCCAGCAGTCCAACAGGACCGTTTTATGAGCAGTACTTC. As protein: CASSPTGPFYEQYF. The J gene is TRBJ2-7, the V gene TRBV27; TRBD1 is a possible D gene (5 bases). This CDR3 spans 14 amino acids. The germline gives CDR1 MNHEY, CDR2 SMNVEV (reference sequence). V shed 5 bases and J shed 7 bases, with 18 bases lying between them.

The J gene is TRBJ2-4, the V gene TRBV24-1; D gene unclear. The CDR3 is made up of 14 amino acids. V lost 4 bases, J lost 0 bases, and 6 bases lay in between. Per germline, CDR1 KGHDR and CDR2 SFDVKD. The CDR3 DNA reads TGTGCCACCAGTGACAACACAGCCAAAAACATTCAGTACTTC. This codes for CATSDNTAKNIQYF.

The chain recombines TRBV14 with TRBJ2-1; 7 bases agree with TRBD1. This CDR3 is built from 15 residues. With V trimmed by 2 bases and J by 8 bases, 9 bases remained unmatched. Germline CDR1 is SGHDN and CDR2 is FVKESK. The CDR3 region has the DNA TGTGCCAGCAGCCAACTTGGACAGGTGGACGATGAGCAGTTCTTC. Its protein is CASSQLGQVDDEQFF. Based on the CDR3 plus reference TRBV14 and TRBJ2-1, the full variable domain is EAGVTQFPSHSVIEKGQTVTLRCDPISGHDNLYWYRRVMGKEIKFLLHFVKESKQDESGMPNNRFLAERTGGTYSTLKVQPAELEDSGVYFCASSQLGQVDDEQFFGPGTRLTVL.

This clone was recorded once. The chain carries TRBV6-5 and TRBJ1-3; D gene unclear. This CDR3 has 13 amino acids. CDR1 and CDR2 from the germline V gene are MNHEY and SVGAGI. V was shortened by 6 bases and J by 0 bases, with 6 bases between the two germline ends. The CDR3 reads CASSDNSGNTIYF. The CDR3 bases are TGTGCCAGCAGCGACAACTCTGGAAACACCATATATTTT.